These 22 T cell receptor beta chains came from one sample sequenced in a study of cytomegalovirus exposure and HLA in healthy donors. Primers: 60 Vbeta forward and 13 Jbeta reverse. The repertoire was sequenced with immunoSEQ multiplex PCR; TCRdb's copy has only in-frame clones and lacks some. Of 55,000 to 80,000 clones in the sample, roughly 75% were seen once. Sequenced input: PBMCs. Receptor source: a man in his 60s in good health and CMV-seropositive.

This clone is a singleton in its sample. V is TRBV9 and J is TRBJ1-5, with D perhaps matching TRBD1 (6 bases). V was shortened by 3 bases and J by 2 bases, with 6 bases between the two germline ends. The CDR3 totals 13 residues. Germline values: CDR1 SGDLS, CDR2 YYNGEE. The CDR3 is CASSGQGNQPQHF. The CDR3 DNA follows: TGTGCCAGCAGCGGACAGGGCAATCAGCCCCAGCATTTT.

A single count supports this clone. The V gene is TRBV18, the J gene TRBJ2-7; 8 bases are a match to TRBD1. Germline trimming cut 2 bases from V and 7 bases from J; bases unmatched to any gene: 7. The CDR3 runs to 14 residues. Germline V gene sequence: CDR1 KGHSH, CDR2 LQKENI. CDR3: CASSPGQGLTEQYF. The DNA for the CDR3 is TGTGCCAGCTCACCAGGACAGGGTCTGACTGAGCAGTACTTC.

This chain uses TRBV10-1 with TRBJ1-1; D might be TRBD1 (6 bases). Germline V lookup: CDR1 WNHNN, CDR2 SYGVQD (reference sequence). This CDR3 has 13 residues. V was cut by 9 bases and J by 4 bases, with 15 bases left in between. DNA for the CDR3: TGCGCCAGGGCGGGGGCAGAGGGCACTGAAGCTTTCTTT. It codes for CARAGAEGTEAFF.

The CDR3 sequence: CASSEGGPWSAEAFF. CDR3 nucleotides: TGTGCCAGCAGTGAAGGCGGTCCCTGGTCGGCTGAAGCTTTCTTT. The chain has TRBV2 and TRBJ1-1; D not resolved. V was trimmed by 1 base and J by 6 bases, leaving 15 bases between them. The CDR3 extends over 15 amino acids. The germline V gene has CDR1 SNHLY and CDR2 FYNNEI.

This chain connects TRBV7-2 to TRBJ2-5; 13 bases line up with TRBD2. Per the germline V gene, CDR1 is SGHTA and CDR2 is FQGNSA. The CDR3 spans 16 residues. V trimming: 3 bases; J trimming: 0 bases; junction bases outside the gene matches: 1. The CDR3 reads CASSLTSGGYQETQYF. CDR3 bases: TGTGCCAGCAGCTTGACTAGCGGGGGGTACCAAGAGACCCAGTACTTC.

This chain links TRBV10-3 with TRBJ1-4; D gene uncertain. From germline, CDR1 is ENHRY and CDR2 SYGVKD. Trimming removed 0 bases from V and 8 bases from J, with 7 bases in between. The length of the CDR3 is 13 residues. Here the CDR3 reads CAISESREEKLFF. CDR3 coding DNA: TGTGCCATCAGTGAGTCGAGAGAGGAAAAACTGTTTTTT.

V and J are TRBV18 and TRBJ2-3, with 11 bases identical to TRBD2. CDR1 KGHSH and CDR2 LQKENI come from the germline V gene. The V segment lost 5 bases and the J segment 6 bases; nucleotides outside the gene matches: 7. The CDR3 length is 15 residues. CDR3 nucleotide sequence: TGTGCCAGCTCAGTGACTAGCGGGGTGGCGGATACGCAGTATTTT. This codes for CASSVTSGVADTQYF.

This chain uses TRBV6-5 with TRBJ1-2, with TRBD1 matching over 7 bases. V lost 6 bases and J lost 5; bases outside the gene matches: 12. The CDR3 totals 15 residues. Germline-derived CDR1 and CDR2 are MNHEY and SVGAGI. CDR3 sequence (DNA): TGTGCCAGCAGCAACGCCGGGACAGTCAATTATGGCTACACCTTC. Amino acids: CASSNAGTVNYGYTF.

The chain has TRBV19 and TRBJ2-4; 9 positions match TRBD1. Germline values: CDR1 LNHDA, CDR2 SQIVND (reference sequence). The trim removed 6 bases at V and 3 bases at J, leaving 0 bases unmatched. The CDR3 extends over 13 amino acids. The CDR3 is CASRTGGKNIQYF. CDR3 DNA sequence: TGTGCCAGTAGGACAGGGGGCAAAAACATTCAGTACTTC.

This rearrangement joins TRBV29-1 to TRBJ2-5, with a weak D call TRBD2 (6 bases). CDR3 length: 12 amino acids. With 4 bases removed from V and 4 bases from J, the gap between germline ends came to 10 bases. Germline V gene data show CDR1 as SQVTM and CDR2 as ANQGSEA. This CDR3 is CSVGGDLETQYF. The CDR3 region has the DNA TGCAGCGTTGGAGGGGACTTAGAGACCCAGTACTTC.

This chain connects TRBV18 to TRBJ1-1; D is unresolved. Germline CDR1 and CDR2: KGHSH and LQKENI. V dropped 5 bases and J dropped 7 bases, with 14 bases sitting between them. The CDR3 covers 13 residues. The CDR3 nucleotides read TGTGCCAGCTCATCTAGAGACGGAAGTGAAGCTTTCTTT. It encodes CASSSRDGSEAFF. Using reference TRBV18 and TRBJ1-1 for the parts outside the CDR3, the full variable domain is NAGVMQNPRHLVRRRGQEARLRCSPMKGHSHVYWYRQLPEEGLKFMVYLQKENIIDESGMPKERFSAEFPKEGPSILRIQQVVRGDSAAYFCASSSRDGSEAFFGQGTRLTVV.

CDR3 coding DNA: TGTGCCAGCAGTTTATCCCCGACGGGTAGCACAGATACGCAGTATTTT. Protein sequence: CASSLSPTGSTDTQYF. The rearrangement links TRBV27 to TRBJ2-3; D gene ambiguous. The CDR3 is 16 amino acids. Trimming removed 0 bases at V and 0 bases at J, with 10 bases between. CDR1 and CDR2 from the germline V gene are MNHEY and SMNVEV (reference sequence).

The CDR3 is CASSLGVASGTYNEQFF. For the CDR3, the DNA is TGTGCCAGCAGCTTAGGCGTCGCTAGCGGAACCTACAATGAGCAGTTCTTC. The chain has TRBV7-6 and TRBJ2-1; 7 bases map to TRBD2. With V trimmed by 1 base and J by 2 bases, 8 bases remained unmatched. CDR1 and CDR2 (germline): SGHVS, FNYEAQ. The CDR3 is made up of 17 amino acids.

Remarks on this clone: One end of the junction does not line up with germline, which may come from a read error. CDR3 sequence reads: CASSEAGTLSYQPQHF. The CDR3 bases are TGTGCCAGCAGTGAAGCGGGGACTCTTAGCTATCAGCCCCAGCATTTT. The J gene is TRBJ1-5, the V gene TRBV6-1; D might be TRBD1 (5 bases). Germline V gene data show CDR1 as MNHNS and CDR2 as SASEGT. This CDR3 has 16 amino acids.

J is TRBJ2-5 and V is TRBV4-1; 12 bases map to TRBD2. The junction had 8 bases not matched to a gene; V was cut back by 3 bases and J by 9 bases. This CDR3 contains 15 residues. Germline V CDR1 and CDR2: MGHRA, YSYEKL. In DNA, the CDR3 is TGCGCCAGCAGCCATGACTTGACTAGCGGGAGAGCCCAGTACTTC. Protein sequence: CASSHDLTSGRAQYF.

This rearrangement joins TRBV5-5 to TRBJ1-1; D is possibly TRBD1 (5 bases). Germline V gene lookup returns CDR1 SGHKS and CDR2 YYEKEE (reference sequence). This CDR3 comprises 16 residues. V lost 3 bases and J 1 base, leaving 16 bases between the germline ends. The CDR3 protein is CASSYGRRGRNTEAFF. CDR3 nucleotides: TGTGCCAGCAGCTATGGTCGGAGGGGCCGGAACACTGAAGCTTTCTTT.

This chain joins TRBV7-9 and TRBJ2-2; D may be TRBD1 (6 bases). V was pared by 4 bases and J by 2 bases, with 17 bases between. The CDR3 runs 17 residues. Germline loops: CDR1 SEHNR, CDR2 FQNEAQ (reference sequence). CDR3 region: CASSSLRQDHNTGELFF. The DNA of the CDR3 is TGTGCCAGCAGCTCGTTACGACAGGACCACAACACCGGGGAGCTGTTTTTT.

To note about this clone: Its ends do not fully match the called genes, so a read error is possible. The gene calls are TRBV7-9 and TRBJ2-7; 10 bases map to TRBD1. Germline V gene data show CDR1 as SEHNR and CDR2 as FQNEAQ (reference sequence). The length of the CDR3 is 16 residues. The DNA for the CDR3 is TGTTCCAGCAGCTTAGACCTCGACAGGGGGCAAGGCGAGCAGTACTTC. As protein: CSSSLDLDRGQGEQYF.

The chain links TRBV15 to TRBJ1-6; D uncertain. The germline V and J ends were trimmed by 0 bases and 6 bases, with 6 bases remaining between them. The CDR3 runs to 14 residues. Germline V CDR1 and CDR2: LNHNV, YYDKDF (reference sequence). CDR3: CATSRDRGNSPLHF. CDR3 sequence (DNA): TGTGCCACCAGCAGAGATCGGGGTAATTCACCCCTCCACTTT. Supplemented by reference TRBV15 and TRBJ1-6, the full variable domain reads DAMVIQNPRYQVTQFGKPVTLSCSQTLNHNVMYWYQQKSSQAPKLLFHYYDKDFNNEADTPDNFQSRRPNTSFCFLDIRSPGLGDTAMYLCATSRDRGNSPLHFGNGTRLTVT.

This chain links TRBV11-3 with TRBJ2-2; 11 nucleotides agree with TRBD2. The V gene end was trimmed by 5 bases and the J gene end by 6 bases; junction bases not matched to a gene: 8. From germline, CDR1 is SGHNT and CDR2 YENEEA. This CDR3 region has 16 residues. CDR3 loop: CASSISGRGFPGELFF. In DNA, the CDR3 is TGTGCCAGCAGCATTAGCGGGAGGGGCTTTCCCGGGGAGCTGTTTTTT.

The chain combines TRBV7-6 with TRBJ2-7, with no clear D. CDR1 is SGHVS and CDR2 is FNYEAQ in the germline V gene. The length of the CDR3 is 14 residues. The V end was cut by 4 bases, the J end by 2 bases, with 12 bases between. This chain's CDR3 is CASSSPTVPYEQYF. The CDR3 DNA is TGTGCCAGCAGCTCCCCAACAGTACCCTACGAGCAGTACTTC.

By share, this clone counts as medium-sized. This chain joins TRBV6-6 and TRBJ1-2, with 8 positions matching TRBD1. The germline V gene encodes CDR1 MNHNY and CDR2 SVGAGI (reference sequence). This CDR3 spans 14 amino acids. The ends lost 10 bases at V and 0 bases at J; junction bases unmatched: 7. The CDR3 DNA is TGTGCCACCACTTCGGACAGGGCTAACTATGGCTACACCTTC. This translates into CATTSDRANYGYTF.